The T cell receptor beta chain under discussion was sequenced for a study of metastatic and nonmetastatic thyroid tumors (dated by TCRdb to 2018 to 2021). For the wider study: For patients with malignant and with benign thyroid disease, the researchers compared repertoires between peripheral blood samples and tumor or nodule tissue samples. Paper-wide results and their limitations: In both blood and tumor samples, TCR beta diversity was reported to be significantly higher in malignant tumors than in benign nodules.

Before undergoing thyroid surgery, none of the patients had been given any kind of treatment. Using T-cell receptor beta sequencing, the researchers looked back retrospectively at clinical samples from patients, gathered between about 2012 and 2018. To prepare the library, PCR was applied. The instrument given in TCRdb is Illumina HiSeq 4000. The TCR beta-chain CDR3 region of each patient was profiled by high-throughput sequencing. The original pipeline was this. Drawing on CDR3 differences between clinicopathological groups, the researchers built a classifier meant to tell apart patients with distant-metastatic papillary thyroid cancer. To measure repertoire diversity the researchers used the Shannon index, while the Morisita-Horn index served to gauge how similar the tumor and blood repertoires were. TCRdb handled the public reads itself, with Q25 trimming in fastp and clone calling in MiXCR, and kept productive beta chains. These V and J calls originate from TCRdb's pipeline instead of the authors' own analysis. The table for this sample lists 35,000 to 55,000 clones; about 3.2% of them were counted only once. More than 7.5% of the sample belongs to the ten largest clones.

V is reduced by 7 bases and J by 4 bases, leaving a spacing of 13 bases between them. CDR1 is given as SNHLY and CDR2 as FYNNEI, both from the germline V gene. The CDR3 covers 13 residues, taking in both the cysteine and the phenylalanine. Of the read, only the CDR3 DNA is kept; its 39 bases are in frame from base 1. Points on this clone: Its target antigen remains unknown. No per-base quality is available; no much larger clone lies one base away.

The source material was blood. Recombination linked TRBV2 to TRBJ1-1; D gene: possibly TRBD1, on 5 matching bases. This receptor was identified in a female donor with papillary thyroid cancer or a benign thyroid nodule (not recorded which). Some clones in this sample may be carry-over from other donors' samples. CDR3 loop: CASTGGEGTEAFF. At the DNA level, the sequence is TGTGCCAGCACGGGGGGGGAGGGCACTGAAGCTTTCTTT.